The 6 T cell receptor beta chains listed next were all sequenced from one sample in a study of CXCR3-negative and CXCR3-positive naive CD8 T cells (dated by TCRdb to between 2018 and 2021). The sequencer was a NextSeq 550. The Human TCR Profiling Kit (MiLaboratory) was used to make UMI-labeled 5' RACE TRB cDNA libraries. The reads went through TCRdb reprocessing, and each CDR3 protein sequence gets one entry with no DNA. The table for this sample shows tens of thousands of distinct CDR3 sequences. Approximately 1% of the sample is in the top ten clones. Input material: naive CXCR3- CD8+ T cells from blood. The sample's cell subset or site label, in plain terms: CD45RO-CCR7+CD27+CD95- naive CD8+ T cells lacking CXCR3 (TNR3-). Receptor source: a human donor in good health. Some clones in this sample may be carry-over from other donors' samples.

The rearrangement links TRBV29-1 to TRBJ2-7; there is no DNA to check the TCRdb D call of TRBD1. The CDR3 has 12 residues. Per germline, CDR1 SQVTM and CDR2 ANQGSEA. CDR3 loop: CSVAPDTYEQYF.

V gene TRBV20-1 combines with J gene TRBJ2-1; TCRdb's assignment of TRBD1 cannot be checked, as there is no DNA. Looked up from germline, CDR1 is DFQATT and CDR2 is SNEGSKA (reference sequence). The CDR3 sequence is 15 residues long. The CDR3 sequence is CSAHPSGGLNIEQFF.

The V and J genes are TRBV7-9 and TRBJ2-1; the TCRdb D gene call, TRBD2, has no DNA to confirm it. There are 15 residues in the CDR3. Germline CDR1 SEHNR, CDR2 FQNEAQ (reference sequence). The CDR3 loop is CASSLAVGGGNEQFF. Looking up the rest from reference TRBV7-9 and TRBJ2-1 gives the full variable domain: DTGVSQNPRHKITKRGQNVTFRCDPISEHNRLYWYRQTLGQGPEFLTYFQNEAQLEKSRLLSDRFSAERPKGSFSTLEIQRTEQGDSAMYLCASSLAVGGGNEQFFGPGTRLTVL.

The chain is built from TRBV29-1 and TRBJ2-1. The CDR3 is 12 residues long. Germline CDR1 SQVTM, CDR2 ANQGSEA. CDR3 in amino acids: CSVEGLYNEQFF.

V is TRBV6-5 and J is TRBJ2-2. CDR3 length: 12 residues. CDR1 is MNHEY and CDR2 is SVGAGI in the germline V gene. CDR3: CASSYSTGELFF.

The chain recombines TRBV29-1 with TRBJ1-1; TCRdb designates TRBD1, a call that cannot be tested without DNA. Per the germline V gene, CDR1 is SQVTM and CDR2 is ANQGSEA. CDR3 length equals 12 residues. CDR3 sequence reads: CSVERDDLGAFF.